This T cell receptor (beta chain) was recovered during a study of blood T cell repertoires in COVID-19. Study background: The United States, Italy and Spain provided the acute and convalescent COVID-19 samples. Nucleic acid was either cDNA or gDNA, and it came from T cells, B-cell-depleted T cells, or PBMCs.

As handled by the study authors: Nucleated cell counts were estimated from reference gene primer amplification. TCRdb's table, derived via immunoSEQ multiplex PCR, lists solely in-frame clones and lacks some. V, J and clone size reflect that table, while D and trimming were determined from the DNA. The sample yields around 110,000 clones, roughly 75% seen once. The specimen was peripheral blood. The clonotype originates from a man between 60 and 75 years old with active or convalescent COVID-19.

DNA of the CDR3: TGTGCCAGCAGCGGGGGACTAGCGGGAGGGCCCCACAATGAGCAGTTCTTC. This encodes CASSGGLAGGPHNEQFF. The chain joins TRBV7-9 to TRBJ2-1; 16 bases are a match to TRBD2. V was pared by 5 bases and J by 5 bases, with 6 bases of the junction left unmatched. The CDR3 is made up of 17 amino acids. Germline V gives CDR1 SEHNR, CDR2 FQNEAQ (reference sequence). The entire variable domain, with the rest obtained from reference TRBV7-9 and TRBJ2-1, is as follows: DTGVSQNPRHKITKRGQNVTFRCDPISEHNRLYWYRQTLGQGPEFLTYFQNEAQLEKSRLLSDRFSAERPKGSFSTLEIQRTEQGDSAMYLCASSGGLAGGPHNEQFFGPGTRLTVL.